The 10 T cell receptor beta chains below all came from one sample that was sequenced in a study of blood T cell repertoires in COVID-19 (TCRdb year 2020). Libraries came from the immunoSEQ multiplex PCR assay. Held by TCRdb, this immuneACCESS table contains in-frame sequences only and omits some clones. Under half of the omission traces to an unresolved V gene where checked; the cause of the rest is unknown. The sample table shows about 75,000 clones, and about 91% are seen once. The ten top clones hold approximately 6.8% of the sample. The sample was peripheral blood. These receptors all stem from a woman between 70 and 85 years old with acute or convalescent COVID-19.

This chain joins TRBV15 and TRBJ1-2; D not certain. Between the trimmed V and J ends, which lost 4 bases and 0 bases, there was a span of 9 bases. Looked up from germline, CDR1 is LNHNV and CDR2 is YYDKDF (reference sequence). The CDR3 loop spans 14 amino acids. The CDR3 DNA follows: TGTGCCACCAGCAATGAATTAGCTAACTATGGCTACACCTTC. It is translated as CATSNELANYGYTF.

This rearrangement joins TRBV2 to TRBJ2-7; D might be TRBD1 (5 bases). CDR3 size: 12 residues. Germline V gene sequence: CDR1 SNHLY, CDR2 FYNNEI. Trimming shortened V by 6 bases and J by 4 bases, and 10 bases separated the two germline ends. CDR3 region: CASRLGEYEQYF. The CDR3 DNA follows: TGTGCCAGCAGATTAGGGGAATACGAGCAGTACTTC.

CDR3 protein: CASSLGQPLNTEAFF. CDR3 bases: TGTGCCAGCAGCTTGGGACAGCCCCTGAACACTGAAGCTTTCTTT. The chain uses TRBV7-9 and TRBJ1-1; 7 bases are shared with TRBD1. The length of the CDR3 is 15 residues. Germline lookup yields CDR1 SEHNR and CDR2 FQNEAQ (reference sequence). Trimming at V came to 3 bases and at J to 0 bases, leaving 4 bases not matched to a gene.

This clone was counted between two and nine times. The J gene is TRBJ2-1, the V gene TRBV28, with 10 bases matching TRBD2. CDR1 and CDR2 from the germline V gene are MDHEN and SYDVKM. Trimming at V came to 5 bases and at J to 0 bases, leaving 13 bases not matched to a gene. The CDR3 is 19 amino acids. The CDR3 DNA follows: TGTGCCAGCAGTACGCCGGGGCTAGCGGGGGAAAGCTCCTACAATGAGCAGTTCTTC. It encodes CASSTPGLAGESSYNEQFF.

CDR3 bases: TGTGCCAGCAGCCAAGCAACAGGGGGTTCGAACACCGGGGAGCTGTTTTTT. It translates to CASSQATGGSNTGELFF. V gene TRBV4-2 combines with J gene TRBJ2-2, with TRBD1 matching 8 bases. Germline loops: CDR1 LGHNA, CDR2 YNFKEQ. This CDR3 contains 17 residues. Trimming at V came to 1 base and at J to 0 bases, leaving 4 bases not matched to a gene.

This clone was found a few times. J is TRBJ1-2 and V is TRBV15; D might be TRBD1 (5 bases). V gave up 0 bases and J gave up 3 bases, with 14 bases separating them. The germline V gene has CDR1 LNHNV and CDR2 YYDKDF (reference sequence). This CDR3 has 16 residues. CDR3 loop: CATSRDALGGDYGYTF. Here the CDR3 DNA reads TGTGCCACCAGCAGAGACGCTTTAGGAGGGGACTATGGCTACACCTTC.

This clone was picked up one time. The chain links TRBV18 to TRBJ2-2; possible D gene TRBD2, 6 bases. Between the trimmed V and J ends, which lost 4 bases and 3 bases, there was a span of 21 bases. The V gene's germline CDR1 is KGHSH and CDR2 LQKENI. The CDR3 spans 18 residues. CDR3 amino acids: CASSRQFGGERDTGELFF. In nucleotides, the CDR3 is TGTGCCAGCTCACGACAATTCGGAGGGGAGAGGGACACCGGGGAGCTGTTTTTT.

This chain links TRBV7-2 with TRBJ1-4; the D is unclear. The germline gives CDR1 SGHTA, CDR2 FQGNSA. V was pared by 1 base and J by 8 bases, with 14 bases between. This CDR3 contains 15 residues. CDR3 sequence: CASSLGALTREKLFF. The CDR3 DNA is TGTGCCAGCAGCTTAGGGGCGCTGACCCGGGAAAAACTGTTTTTT.

In its sample, this clone is medium-sized. The genes are TRBV5-6 and TRBJ1-2; 9 nucleotides align to TRBD1. The CDR3 is 16 amino acids. Germline-derived CDR1 and CDR2 are SGHDT and YYEEEE. Trimming cost V 2 bases and J 7 bases; bases outside gene matches: 12. DNA of the CDR3: TGTGCCAGCAGCTTCAAGGCGGGACAGGGTGGAGGTGGCTACACCTTC. Amino acids: CASSFKAGQGGGGYTF.

The chain has TRBV7-2 and TRBJ1-3, with 12 positions matching TRBD1. Germline values: CDR1 SGHTA, CDR2 FQGNSA. The CDR3 loop spans 16 amino acids. Trimming removed 5 bases from V and 2 bases from J; junction bases left unmatched: 4. The CDR3 protein is CASSAGQGAPGNTIYF. CDR3 nucleotide sequence: TGTGCCAGCAGCGCGGGACAGGGGGCGCCTGGAAACACCATATATTTT.